The 25 T cell receptor beta chains below come from one sample, sequenced in a study of T cell responses to AZD1222 COVID-19 vaccine (dated by TCRdb to about 2021). The time point tag for this specimen amounts to: baseline before first vaccination. The method behind the library was the immunoSEQ multiplex PCR assay. TCRdb took this table from immuneACCESS and kept in-frame rearrangements with V and J called. Such tables lack part of the clones; where checked against another copy, unresolved V genes explain under half of the gap, and the rest is unexplained. The sample data list just over 65,000 clones, and about 90% of these were observed just once. The ten biggest clones cover 15% to 20% of the sample. The sequencing used peripheral blood, collected on day 0 of AZD1222 vaccination. These receptors came from an adult in good health.

V gene TRBV4-2 combines with J gene TRBJ2-1; D possibly matches TRBD1 or TRBD2 (6 bases each). The length of the CDR3 is 17 residues. Trimming removed 4 bases at V and 7 bases at J, with 23 bases between. Per the germline V gene, CDR1 is LGHNA and CDR2 is YNFKEQ. CDR3 nucleotide sequence: TGTGCCAGCAGCCCTCCCTACCCCGGGGGCGCGGAGAATGAGCAGTTCTTC. It encodes CASSPPYPGGAENEQFF.

CDR3 region: CASSIGRDLEQYF. CDR3 bases: TGTGCCAGCAGCATTGGACGAGACCTCGAGCAGTACTTC. V is TRBV13 and J is TRBJ2-7; D is unresolved. Germline V gene data show CDR1 as PRHDT and CDR2 as FYEKMQ (reference sequence). Trimming removed 5 bases from V and 6 bases from J, with 14 bases in between. The CDR3 is made up of 13 amino acids. Full variable domain (outside the CDR3, taken from reference TRBV13 and TRBJ2-7): AAGVIQSPRHLIKEKRETATLKCYPIPRHDTVYWYQQGPGQDPQFLISFYEKMQSDKGSIPDRFSAQQFSDYHSELNMSSLELGDSALYFCASSIGRDLEQYFGPGTRLTVT.

This sequence joins TRBV15 and TRBJ1-1; D is unresolved. The CDR3 extends over 13 amino acids. Germline V gene data show CDR1 as LNHNV and CDR2 as YYDKDF (reference sequence). V shed 0 bases and J shed 8 bases, with 10 bases lying between them. This chain's CDR3 is CATSRDPLREAFF. The DNA of the CDR3 is TGTGCCACCAGCAGAGACCCCCTGAGGGAAGCTTTCTTT. The whole variable domain, remainder taken from reference TRBV15 and TRBJ1-1, is DAMVIQNPRYQVTQFGKPVTLSCSQTLNHNVMYWYQQKSSQAPKLLFHYYDKDFNNEADTPDNFQSRRPNTSFCFLDIRSPGLGDTAMYLCATSRDPLREAFFGQGTRLTVV.

The genes are TRBV19 and TRBJ2-5; perhaps TRBD2 as D (7 bases). Trimming pared 6 bases from V and 5 bases from J, leaving 31 bases between. CDR1 and CDR2 (germline): LNHDA, SQIVND (reference sequence). The CDR3 runs to 19 residues. The CDR3 DNA reads TGTGCCAGTAGCGGACAGTTCCCTGAGGGAGCGGGGTACCGGGAGACCCAGTACTTC. Encoded protein: CASSGQFPEGAGYRETQYF.

The chain links TRBV7-2 to TRBJ1-4; D is perhaps TRBD1 (5 bases). The germline gives CDR1 SGHTA, CDR2 FQGNSA. V lost 1 base and J lost 8, with 17 bases in between. The CDR3 length is 16 residues. This CDR3 is CASSLVSTGISEKLFF. The DNA for the CDR3 is TGTGCCAGCAGCTTAGTCTCCACAGGAATAAGCGAAAAACTGTTTTTT.

The rearrangement joins TRBV5-5 to TRBJ2-7; unclear D gene. Looked up from germline, CDR1 is SGHKS and CDR2 is YYEKEE (reference sequence). Deletions cut 2 bases from V and 2 bases from J, with 5 bases between. This CDR3 contains 12 residues. The CDR3 region is CASSLPTYEQYF. For the CDR3, the DNA is TGTGCCAGCAGCTTACCCACCTACGAGCAGTACTTC.

This clone is a singleton in its sample. The rearrangement uses TRBV11-3 and TRBJ1-1; D perhaps matches TRBD1 (6 bases). CDR1 and CDR2 from the germline V gene are SGHNT and YENEEA. This CDR3 contains 14 residues. Trimming left V 1 base short and J 1 base short, with 7 bases between. The CDR3 sequence: CASSLVQGNTEAFF. The CDR3 DNA is TGTGCCAGCAGCTTAGTACAGGGGAACACTGAAGCTTTCTTT.

The V and J genes are TRBV28 and TRBJ1-3; 7 bases are a match to TRBD1. The germline gives CDR1 MDHEN, CDR2 SYDVKM. The V segment lost 5 bases and the J segment 0 bases; nucleotides outside the gene matches: 7. The CDR3 is 16 amino acids. The CDR3 DNA sequence: TGTGCCAGCAGTGACTGGGACAGTCCCTCTGGAAACACCATATATTTT. Amino acid sequence: CASSDWDSPSGNTIYF. The complete variable domain, with remaining parts taken from reference TRBV28 and TRBJ1-3, reads DVKVTQSSRYLVKRTGEKVFLECVQDMDHENMFWYRQDPGLGLRLIYFSYDVKMKEKGDIPEGYSVSREKKERFSLILESASTNQTSMYLCASSDWDSPSGNTIYFGEGSWLTVV.

DNA of the CDR3: TGTGCCAGCGGAGTTTTAGGGGTGGGCCGGAACTATGGCTACACCTTC. The encoded protein is CASGVLGVGRNYGYTF. V is TRBV28 and J is TRBJ1-2; D is possibly TRBD1 (5 bases). There are 16 residues in the CDR3. Germline values: CDR1 MDHEN, CDR2 SYDVKM. The V and J ends lost 8 bases and 2 bases respectively, with 21 bases between them.

V is TRBV5-1 and J is TRBJ2-3; D remains ambiguous. Germline V gene sequence: CDR1 SGHRS, CDR2 YFSETQ. With 0 bases removed from V and 6 bases from J, the gap between germline ends came to 14 bases. This CDR3 is built from 15 residues. DNA for the CDR3: TGCGCCAGCAGCTTGGCCGAATCGGGTTTGGATACGCAGTATTTT. Protein product: CASSLAESGLDTQYF.

Of note for this clone: Within the sample, other DNA sequences also encode this same CDR3. The chain has TRBV28 and TRBJ1-2, with D hard to call. The CDR3 is 12 amino acids. V was pared by 6 bases and J by 2 bases, with 7 bases between. CDR1 MDHEN and CDR2 SYDVKM come from the germline V gene. The CDR3: CASSLTNYGYTF. CDR3 nucleotide sequence: TGTGCCAGCAGCCTTACAAACTATGGCTACACCTTC.

This clone was counted between two and nine times. V and J are TRBV11-2 and TRBJ2-5; 14 nucleotides align to TRBD2. CDR1 is SGHAT, CDR2 FQNNGV, per germline. CDR3 length equals 18 residues. After removal of 5 bases from V and 5 bases from J, the junction contained 13 bases not matched to a gene. The CDR3 reads CASSRGLAGEGHGETQYF. CDR3 DNA sequence: TGTGCCAGCAGCCGGGGACTAGCGGGAGAGGGCCACGGGGAGACCCAGTACTTC.

The CDR3 reads CASSFASETQYF. Here the CDR3 DNA reads TGTGCCAGCAGCTTCGCGTCAGAGACCCAGTACTTC. The V gene is TRBV13, the J gene TRBJ2-5; no definite D call. The CDR3 totals 12 residues. Germline V gene data show CDR1 as PRHDT and CDR2 as FYEKMQ (reference sequence). Trimming took off 3 bases at V and 4 bases at J, with 6 bases between the two ends.

This clone was observed a single time. The chain recombines TRBV29-1 with TRBJ1-2; D gene uncertain. The CDR3 extends over 11 amino acids. The germline V and J ends were trimmed by 3 bases and 2 bases, with 4 bases remaining between them. CDR1 and CDR2 from the germline V gene are SQVTM and ANQGSEA. The CDR3 protein is CSVDRNYGYTF. The CDR3 coding sequence is TGCAGCGTTGACAGAAACTATGGCTACACCTTC.

J is TRBJ1-2 and V is TRBV20-1; TRBD1 aligns across 9 bases. Per germline, CDR1 DFQATT and CDR2 SNEGSKA (reference sequence). This CDR3 region has 11 residues. With V trimmed by 6 bases and J by 6 bases, 2 bases remained unmatched. The CDR3: CSARQGDGYTF. CDR3 DNA sequence: TGCAGTGCCAGACAGGGGGATGGCTACACCTTC.

Details on this clone: One junction end does not reproduce the germline sequence, and a read error may be involved. The J gene is TRBJ2-2, the V gene TRBV7-7, with D uncertain. Germline CDR1 reads SSHAT; CDR2 reads FNYEAQ (reference sequence). The CDR3 sequence is 15 residues long. CDR3 residues: CASSPIGLGTGELFF. CDR3 sequence (DNA): TGTGCTAGCAGCCCCATAGGTTTAGGCACCGGGGAGCTGTTTTTT.

The chain combines TRBV6-5 with TRBJ1-2; D gene unclear. Germline V gene lookup returns CDR1 MNHEY and CDR2 SVGAGI. The V end was cut by 5 bases, the J end by 4 bases, with 17 bases between. CDR3 length: 15 amino acids. This CDR3 is CASSPSTNWGYGYTF. The CDR3 nucleotides are TGTGCCAGCAGTCCTTCTACCAATTGGGGCTATGGCTACACCTTC.

The genes are TRBV7-9 and TRBJ2-7, with 8 bases aligning to TRBD1. Germline CDR1 is SEHNR and CDR2 is FQNEAQ (reference sequence). The junction had 10 bases not matched to a gene; V was cut back by 2 bases and J by 4 bases. The CDR3 covers 16 residues. CDR3 in amino acids: CASSLLFMTGEYEQYF. DNA for the CDR3: TGTGCCAGCAGCTTACTTTTCATGACAGGGGAGTACGAGCAGTACTTC. Filled out from reference TRBV7-9 and TRBJ2-7, the complete variable domain reads DTGVSQNPRHKITKRGQNVTFRCDPISEHNRLYWYRQTLGQGPEFLTYFQNEAQLEKSRLLSDRFSAERPKGSFSTLEIQRTEQGDSAMYLCASSLLFMTGEYEQYFGPGTRLTVT.

V and J are TRBV29-1 and TRBJ1-2, with no clear D. The germline V gene encodes CDR1 SQVTM and CDR2 ANQGSEA. With 7 bases removed from V and 0 bases from J, the gap between germline ends came to 12 bases. The CDR3 is made up of 13 amino acids. The CDR3 is CSAQGIPNYGYTF. CDR3 sequence (DNA): TGCAGCGCTCAAGGAATCCCTAACTATGGCTACACCTTC.

The chain couples TRBV5-4 to TRBJ1-6; 7 nucleotides agree with TRBD1. After removal of 4 bases from V and 0 bases from J, the junction contained 16 bases not matched to a gene. CDR1 is SGHNT, CDR2 YYREEE, per germline (reference sequence). The CDR3 extends over 20 amino acids. The CDR3, as DNA: TGTGCCAGCAGCAAGGTCGTGGCAGGGGGACTGAGCTCCTATAATTCACCCCTCCACTTT. This sequence encodes CASSKVVAGGLSSYNSPLHF.

This chain uses TRBV9 with TRBJ1-1; TRBD1 is a possible D gene (6 bases). The CDR3 is made up of 15 amino acids. Germline V gene sequence: CDR1 SGDLS, CDR2 YYNGEE. The V and J ends lost 4 bases and 1 base respectively, with 14 bases between them. The CDR3 DNA reads TGTGCCAGCAGCCCCACGACAGGAGAGAACACTGAAGCTTTCTTT. Amino acid sequence: CASSPTTGENTEAFF.

The chain uses TRBV4-1 and TRBJ1-2, with D tentatively TRBD1 (6 bases). The V gene's germline CDR1 is MGHRA and CDR2 YSYEKL. The CDR3 covers 16 residues. The V end lost 4 bases, the J end lost 8 bases, and 23 bases lay between the germline ends. The CDR3 region is CASSREGRGGEGGYTF. DNA for the CDR3: TGCGCCAGCAGCCGAGAGGGCAGGGGTGGTGAAGGAGGCTACACCTTC.

This clone was recorded once. The chain recombines TRBV30 with TRBJ2-2; 10 bases agree with TRBD2. V lost 7 bases, J lost 5 bases, and 10 bases stayed unmatched. The germline CDR1 and CDR2 sequences are GTSNPN and SVGIG (reference sequence). This CDR3 spans 15 amino acids. CDR3 in amino acids: CAYGNSGRATGELFF. The CDR3 DNA reads TGTGCCTACGGGAACAGCGGGAGGGCAACCGGGGAGCTGTTTTTT.

The V gene is TRBV6-5, the J gene TRBJ1-2, with D perhaps TRBD1 (6 bases). The CDR3 consists of 15 residues. V lost 6 bases and J 4 bases, leaving 18 bases between the germline ends. Germline V gene lookup returns CDR1 MNHEY and CDR2 SVGAGI. The CDR3 loop reads CASSRSGGASYGYTF. Here the CDR3 DNA reads TGTGCCAGCAGCCGATCCGGGGGGGCGAGCTATGGCTACACCTTC.

In this sample, this clone turned up once. The V and J genes are TRBV19 and TRBJ1-1; possible D gene TRBD1, 5 bases. The germline V gene has CDR1 LNHDA and CDR2 SQIVND (reference sequence). The CDR3 is 15 amino acids. V shed 6 bases and J shed 0 bases, with 14 bases lying between them. In nucleotides, the CDR3 is TGTGCCAGTAGGACCCAGGGCCCCCTGAACACTGAAGCTTTCTTT. This sequence encodes CASRTQGPLNTEAFF.